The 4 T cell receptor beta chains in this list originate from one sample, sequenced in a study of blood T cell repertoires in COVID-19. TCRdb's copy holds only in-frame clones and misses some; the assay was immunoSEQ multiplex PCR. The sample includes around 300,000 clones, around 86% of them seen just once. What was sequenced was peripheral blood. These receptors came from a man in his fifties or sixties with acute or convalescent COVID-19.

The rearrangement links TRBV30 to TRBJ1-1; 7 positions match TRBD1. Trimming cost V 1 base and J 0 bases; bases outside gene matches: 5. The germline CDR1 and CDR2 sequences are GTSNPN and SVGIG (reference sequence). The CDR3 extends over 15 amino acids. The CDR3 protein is CAWSGQGIMNTEAFF. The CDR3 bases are TGTGCCTGGAGTGGACAGGGCATCATGAACACTGAAGCTTTCTTT.

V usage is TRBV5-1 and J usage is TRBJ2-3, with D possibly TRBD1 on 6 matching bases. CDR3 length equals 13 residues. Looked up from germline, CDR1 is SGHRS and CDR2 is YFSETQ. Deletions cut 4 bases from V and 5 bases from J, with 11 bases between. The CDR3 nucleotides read TGCGCCAGCAGCCCAGGACAGTTAGATACGCAGTATTTT. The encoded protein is CASSPGQLDTQYF.

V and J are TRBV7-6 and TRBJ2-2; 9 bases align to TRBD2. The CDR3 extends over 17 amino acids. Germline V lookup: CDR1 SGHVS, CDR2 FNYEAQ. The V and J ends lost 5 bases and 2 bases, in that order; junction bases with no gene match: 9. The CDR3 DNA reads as TGTGCCAGCAGCCCGTTAGCGGGGGCCTTAAACACCGGGGAGCTGTTTTTT. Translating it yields CASSPLAGALNTGELFF.

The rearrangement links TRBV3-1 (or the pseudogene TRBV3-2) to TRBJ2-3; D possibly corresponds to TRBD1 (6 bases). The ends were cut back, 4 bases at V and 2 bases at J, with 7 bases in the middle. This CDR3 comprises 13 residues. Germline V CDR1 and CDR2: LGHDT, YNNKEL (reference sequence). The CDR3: CASSRGLTDTQYF. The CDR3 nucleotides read TGTGCCAGCAGCCGGGGGCTCACAGATACGCAGTATTTT.